This TCR beta chain was documented in a study of blood T cell repertoires in COVID-19. Study background: The United States, Italy and Spain supplied acute and convalescent COVID-19 samples.

Everyone who took part was 18 to 89 years old, and they came from about 23 US areas. Assay used: immunoSEQ multiplex PCR; TCRdb lists only in-frame clones, some missing. The profile covers some 250,000 clones, with approximately 83% appearing a single time and around 3.3% taken by the ten largest. The CDR3 has 14 residues. From germline, CDR1 is SGDLS and CDR2 YYNGEE. The ends lost 0 bases at V and 10 bases at J; junction bases unmatched: 7. Sequencing input: PBMCs or T cells enriched from blood (not recorded which). The chain is built from TRBV9 and TRBJ2-1; 7 nucleotides line up with TRBD2. The sequence derives from a woman in her 40s with acute COVID-19. CDR3 DNA sequence: TGTGCCAGCAGCGTAGTGGGAGGGCTCTCGGAGCAGTTCTTC. As protein: CASSVVGGLSEQFF. Full variable domain (remainder filled in from reference TRBV9 and TRBJ2-1): DSGVTQTPKHLITATGQRVTLRCSPRSGDLSVYWYQQSLDQGLQFLIQYYNGEERAKGNILERFSAQQFPDLHSELNLSSLELGDSALYFCASSVVGGLSEQFFGPGTRLTVL.